This T cell receptor beta chain was captured in a study of shared clonotypes between healthy human individuals. Overall study context: For every donor, three CD4 naive, three CD4 memory, two CD8 naive and one CD8 memory plates were used.

Libraries were prepared by immunoSEQ multiplex PCR; TCRdb keeps only in-frame clonotypes and omits some of them. The table has millions of clones, over 85% seen once; the top ten hold roughly 0.13%. Trimming shortened V by 3 bases and J by 5 bases, and 8 bases separated the two germline ends. CDR3 length: 12 residues. Germline CDR1 and CDR2: MNHNS and SASEGT. As regards this clone: The antigen is undetermined.

Regarding the study as a whole: Generation probabilities were higher for clonotypes shared across all four sorted-subset donors than for unshared ones.

The chain recombines TRBV6-1 with TRBJ2-7; no clear D. This TCR derives from a young man in good health. Source material: naive CD4+ T cells sorted from blood. The subset: CD45RA+ positively selected. The CDR3 DNA reads as TGTGCCAGCAGTGAGGGTTATCACGAGCAGTACTTC. Translated, it gives CASSEGYHEQYF.